This T cell receptor beta chain was found in a study of blood T cell repertoires in COVID-19 (dated by TCRdb to 2019 to 2021). About the investigation overall: Collaborator samples came from the United States, Italy and Spain and covered acute and convalescent phases of COVID-19. Sample metadata almost always included a de-identified subject ID, COVID-19 status, age in years and sex. Where available, HLA class I and class II types were obtained from metadata supplied by the sample provider rather than from assay-based typing. Deeply sampled blood TCRbeta repertoires from subjects exposed to, actively infected with, or recovered from COVID-19 were included in the dataset. The samples were drawn from two sources: the first 160 participants of the ongoing ImmuneRACE study, and 1,000 to 1,500 subjects contributed by 6 global collaborators. The material from the prospective study consisted of cDNA or gDNA derived from T cells, B-cell-depleted T cells, or PBMCs. A freely available public database, intended as a resource for researchers studying the immune response to SARS-CoV-2, is where the repertoires were released. The research as a whole found: The quantity of clinical and demographic metadata differed by source and by participant and was supplied without curation.

Cut back by 3 bases and 2 bases, the V and J ends lie 11 bases apart. The CDR3 runs 14 amino acids, cysteine and phenylalanine included. The CDR3 DNA has 42 bases and is translated from base 1. Looking up the germline V gene (reference sequence) yields CDR1 SGHNT and CDR2 YYREEE. The immunoSEQ Assay, a bias-controlled multiplex PCR, was used to amplify TCRbeta CDR3 regions from genomic DNA. The paper's data handling went like this. Within the assay, amplification of reference gene primers was used to estimate how many nucleated cells each sample contained. To quantify the absolute abundance of each unique TCRbeta CDR3 rearrangement, sequence reads were collapsed and filtered. For each sample, productive Simpson clonality was calculated as the square root of Simpson's diversity index over productive rearrangements. What TCRdb holds here is the immuneACCESS table cut down to in-frame rearrangements. Part of the clones is not present; checked against another copy, under half of the missing clones reflect an unresolved V gene, and the others are unexplained. Clone size and V and J calls were adopted from that table, with D and trimming inferred from the DNA. In this sample the table shows more than 250,000 clones, 70% to 90% of which occur a single time. The ten most abundant clones make up about 0.7% of the sample.

A remark on this clone: The antigen this receptor binds is unknown. No base qualities exist here, and no much larger clone lies one base off it.

Collaborating institutions collected whole blood in K2EDTA tubes following their own protocols. Collaborator samples were shipped for TCRbeta analysis as frozen whole blood, isolated PBMCs, or DNA extracted from either sample type. This TCR was recovered from a human donor in a cohort sampled during active COVID-19. What was sequenced was peripheral blood. Recombination linked TRBV5-4 to TRBJ1-2; the D gene cannot be named for sure. The CDR3: CASSSMTGNYGYTF. The DNA sequence is as follows: TGTGCCAGCAGCTCAATGACGGGGAACTATGGCTACACCTTC. Supplemented by the reference TRBV5-4 and TRBJ1-2 proteins around the CDR3, the complete variable domain is ETGVTQSPTHLIKTRGQQVTLRCSSQSGHNTVSWYQQALGQGPQFIFQYYREEENGRGNFPPRFSGLQFPNYSSELNVNALELDDSALYLCASSSMTGNYGYTFGSGTRLTVV.